The 12 T cell receptor beta chains in this list originate from one sample, sequenced in a study of cytomegalovirus exposure and HLA in healthy donors. The PCR used 60 Vbeta and 13 Jbeta primers. Sequenced by immunoSEQ multiplex PCR; TCRdb stores in-frame clones only, minus some. The table lists 95,000 to 130,000 clones, about 68% of them singletons. Input material: PBMCs. The receptors were gathered from a woman aged 40 to 50 in good health and CMV-seropositive.

The J gene is TRBJ1-1, the V gene TRBV28; D ambiguous. This CDR3 is 12 amino acids long. The germline V and J ends were trimmed by 2 bases and 6 bases, with 7 bases remaining between them. Germline-derived CDR1 and CDR2 are MDHEN and SYDVKM. CDR3 region: CASSLVGAEAFF. CDR3 nucleotides: TGTGCCAGCAGTTTAGTAGGAGCTGAAGCTTTCTTT.

The rearrangement uses TRBV2 and TRBJ2-5; the match to TRBD1 covers 7 bases. The germline gives CDR1 SNHLY, CDR2 FYNNEI. The CDR3 runs to 14 residues. The V gene end was trimmed by 6 bases and the J gene end by 1 base; junction bases not matched to a gene: 5. DNA of the CDR3: TGTGCCAGCAGCTATCGGGACAGCCAAGAGACCCAGTACTTC. Translated: CASSYRDSQETQYF.

This clone was seen just once. The chain is built from TRBV7-2 and TRBJ2-1, with 9 bases identical to TRBD2. Germline CDR1 and CDR2: SGHTA and FQGNSA. V gave up 8 bases and J gave up 5 bases; unmatched junction bases: 4. This CDR3 contains 13 residues. The CDR3 region is CASGLAGNNEQFF. In DNA form, the CDR3 reads TGTGCCAGCGGGCTAGCGGGAAACAATGAGCAGTTCTTC.

J is TRBJ2-1 and V is TRBV29-1; D is unresolved. This CDR3 spans 12 amino acids. Germline CDR1 reads SQVTM; CDR2 reads ANQGSEA. With 3 bases removed from V and 0 bases from J, the gap between germline ends came to 3 bases. The CDR3 sequence is CSVESSYNEQFF. The CDR3 coding sequence is TGCAGCGTTGAGAGCTCCTACAATGAGCAGTTCTTC.

This clone was seen more than once but under ten times. CDR3 residues: CASSQATPGGSETQYF. The CDR3 bases are TGCGCCAGCAGCCAAGCAACTCCGGGAGGTTCAGAGACCCAGTACTTC. The chain is built from TRBV4-3 and TRBJ2-5; TRBD2 agrees at 7 bases. Germline V gene data show CDR1 as LGHNA and CDR2 as YSLEER. CDR3 length: 16 amino acids. The J segment lost 4 bases and the V segment lost 1 base, leaving 9 bases of the junction unmatched.

The J gene is TRBJ2-5, the V gene TRBV7-9, with D maybe TRBD2 (6 bases). This CDR3 comprises 15 residues. Germline V gives CDR1 SEHNR, CDR2 FQNEAQ (reference sequence). The V and J ends lost 5 bases and 2 bases respectively, with 15 bases between them. Here the CDR3 reads CASSTPGLEQETQYF. In DNA, the CDR3 is TGTGCCAGCAGCACGCCGGGACTGGAACAAGAGACCCAGTACTTC.

The CDR3 region is CASSQDRGLADYEQYF. The CDR3 DNA is TGTGCCAGCAGCCAAGATCGAGGGCTAGCGGACTACGAGCAGTACTTC. The rearrangement joins TRBV14 to TRBJ2-7, with 7 bases matching TRBD2. Trimming at V came to 0 bases and at J to 3 bases, leaving 8 bases not matched to a gene. Germline V CDR1 and CDR2: SGHDN, FVKESK. CDR3 length equals 16 residues.

This rearrangement joins TRBV7-8 to TRBJ1-1, with a possible D match to TRBD1 (5 bases). Trimming shortened V by 1 base and J by 6 bases, and 15 bases separated the two germline ends. The CDR3 has 15 amino acids. Per germline, CDR1 SGHVS and CDR2 FQNEAQ. The CDR3 protein is CASSLVGQGLAEAFF. CDR3 DNA sequence: TGTGCCAGCAGCTTAGTTGGGCAGGGACTAGCTGAAGCTTTCTTT.

V gene TRBV25-1 combines with J gene TRBJ2-1; 7 bases align to TRBD2. This CDR3 is built from 14 residues. V shed 8 bases and J 5 bases; nucleotides not matched to a gene: 9. Germline loops: CDR1 MGHDK, CDR2 SYGVNS. The CDR3 region has the DNA TGTGCCAGCTCCTTGGGTCGGGAGGACAATGAGCAGTTCTTC. This encodes CASSLGREDNEQFF.

The chain uses TRBV27 and TRBJ2-7; 12 bases map to TRBD2. From germline, CDR1 is MNHEY and CDR2 SMNVEV (reference sequence). This CDR3 contains 16 residues. J gave up 3 bases and V 6 bases, and 9 bases lay outside the gene matches. CDR3 protein: CASRLAGGTSFYEQYF. Here the CDR3 DNA reads TGTGCCAGCAGACTAGCGGGAGGTACCTCCTTCTACGAGCAGTACTTC.

This chain links TRBV4-3 with TRBJ2-2, with 9 positions matching TRBD2. This CDR3 contains 15 residues. The ends lost 5 bases at V and 1 base at J; junction bases unmatched: 2. Germline lookup yields CDR1 LGHNA and CDR2 YSLEER. The CDR3 DNA follows: TGCGCCAGCAGCGCGCGGGGGGGGAACACCGGGGAGCTGTTTTTT. Amino acids: CASSARGGNTGELFF.

This clone came up a few times. The V and J genes are TRBV30 and TRBJ2-1; 9 nucleotides match TRBD2. The germline CDR1 and CDR2 sequences are GTSNPN and SVGIG (reference sequence). The CDR3 has 14 amino acids. The trim removed 1 base at V and 7 bases at J, leaving 5 bases unmatched. CDR3 bases: TGTGCCTGGAGTGGAGGCGGGAGGGCTAATGAGCAGTTCTTC. It specifies CAWSGGGRANEQFF.